These 32 T cell receptor beta chains share one sample of origin, sequenced in a study of cytomegalovirus exposure and HLA in healthy donors. 60 Vbeta and 13 Jbeta primers were used in PCR. Clones were sequenced by immunoSEQ multiplex PCR, and TCRdb holds only the in-frame ones, with some missing. The sample has about 95,000 clones; around 84% are singletons. Sequencing used PBMCs. All receptors derive from a woman aged 40 to 50 in good health and CMV-seropositive.

The chain links TRBV19 to TRBJ1-2; D ambiguous. The CDR3 extends over 15 amino acids. V lost 5 bases, J lost 0 bases, and 13 bases lay in between. Germline CDR1 and CDR2: LNHDA and SQIVND (reference sequence). CDR3 protein: CASSFGGTTNYGYTF. CDR3 coding DNA: TGTGCCAGTAGTTTCGGAGGCACTACTAACTATGGCTACACCTTC.

The V and J genes are TRBV30 and TRBJ1-4; D ambiguous. V was trimmed by 0 bases and J by 5 bases, leaving 13 bases between them. The CDR3 length is 15 residues. The V gene's germline CDR1 is GTSNPN and CDR2 SVGIG (reference sequence). This CDR3 reads CAWSVMAAPNEKLFF. CDR3 in DNA: TGTGCCTGGAGTGTAATGGCTGCCCCCAATGAAAAACTGTTTTTT.

As DNA, the CDR3 is TGCGCCAGCAGCCTGCTAGCGGGAGGGCAAGAGACCCAGTACTTC. Translation: CASSLLAGGQETQYF. The chain links TRBV4-1 to TRBJ2-5; 12 positions agree with TRBD2. The germline V gene encodes CDR1 MGHRA and CDR2 YSYEKL. V lost 4 bases, J lost 2 bases, and 2 bases stayed unmatched. The CDR3 is 15 residues long.

CDR3 region: CASSEEGRGPGGYTF. The CDR3 DNA is TGTGCCAGCAGTGAAGAGGGAAGGGGGCCAGGTGGCTACACCTTC. The chain recombines TRBV6-1 with TRBJ1-2, with TRBD1 identical over 7 bases. Losses at the gene ends were 1 base for V and 7 bases for J; bases not matched to a gene: 9. Germline V gives CDR1 MNHNS, CDR2 SASEGT. CDR3 length equals 15 residues.

This rearrangement joins TRBV28 to TRBJ2-7, with 8 bases lining up with TRBD2. Per the germline V gene, CDR1 is MDHEN and CDR2 is SYDVKM. CDR3 size: 15 residues. Unmatched junction bases numbered 7, after V lost 6 bases and J lost 0 bases. The CDR3 protein is CASRTWREASYEQYF. CDR3 in DNA: TGTGCCAGCAGAACATGGCGGGAGGCCTCCTACGAGCAGTACTTC.

The V call is TRBV11-1, the J call TRBJ2-1; unclear D gene. The germline V and J ends were trimmed by 0 bases and 5 bases, with 5 bases remaining between them. The CDR3 is 13 amino acids. The germline gives CDR1 SGHAT, CDR2 FQDESV (reference sequence). CDR3 region: CASSLALDNEQFF. CDR3 DNA sequence: TGTGCCAGCAGCTTAGCATTAGACAATGAGCAGTTCTTC.

The gene calls are TRBV9 and TRBJ1-3; 7 nucleotides line up with TRBD1. The CDR3 has 14 amino acids. V lost 2 bases to trimming and J lost 1 base; unmatched junction nucleotides: 0. The V gene's germline CDR1 is SGDLS and CDR2 YYNGEE. CDR3 loop: CASSVGQSGNTIYF. The CDR3 DNA reads as TGTGCCAGCAGCGTGGGACAGTCTGGAAACACCATATATTTT.

The chain links TRBV4-2 to TRBJ2-2; the match to TRBD1 covers 7 bases. With 0 bases clipped from V and 3 bases from J, the junction kept 4 bases outside the gene matches. The length of the CDR3 is 16 residues. The germline gives CDR1 LGHNA, CDR2 YNFKEQ. This CDR3 is CASSQDRGSDTGELFF. CDR3 bases: TGTGCCAGCAGCCAAGACAGGGGGTCCGACACCGGGGAGCTGTTTTTT.

The chain uses TRBV2 and TRBJ2-5; the D gene is possibly TRBD2 (6 bases). Trimming left V 2 bases short and J 0 bases short, with 16 bases between. Germline V CDR1 and CDR2: SNHLY, FYNNEI. CDR3 length equals 17 residues. The CDR3 here is CASSENPLAWYQETQYF. For the CDR3, the DNA is TGTGCCAGCAGTGAAAACCCACTAGCTTGGTACCAAGAGACCCAGTACTTC.

The chain employs TRBV2 and TRBJ2-7; D might be TRBD1 (7 bases). V was trimmed by 2 bases and J by 7 bases, leaving 18 bases between them. The CDR3 contains 15 residues. Germline V CDR1 and CDR2: SNHLY, FYNNEI. The CDR3 loop is CASSESGGGVGEQYF. The CDR3, as DNA: TGTGCCAGCAGTGAATCTGGAGGGGGCGTAGGGGAGCAGTACTTC.

The chain employs TRBV5-1 and TRBJ2-3; 12 bases are shared with TRBD2. This CDR3 is 16 amino acids long. CDR1 and CDR2 (germline): SGHRS, YFSETQ. V lost 1 base and J lost 4; bases outside the gene matches: 4. CDR3 in amino acids: CASSLPTSGSPDTQYF. The CDR3 region has the DNA TGCGCCAGCAGCTTGCCGACTAGCGGGAGCCCAGATACGCAGTATTTT.

This clone showed up just a few times. The chain employs TRBV5-6 and TRBJ2-3; 9 bases align to TRBD2. Germline V lookup: CDR1 SGHDT, CDR2 YYEEEE. This CDR3 region has 16 residues. The trim removed 4 bases at V and 0 bases at J, leaving 6 bases unmatched. Here the CDR3 reads CASSPLAGASTDTQYF. CDR3 DNA: TGTGCCAGCAGCCCTTTAGCGGGAGCGAGCACAGATACGCAGTATTTT.

V is TRBV4-1 and J is TRBJ2-5, with 7 positions matching TRBD2. This CDR3 region has 17 residues. Trimming removed 2 bases from V and 2 bases from J; junction bases left unmatched: 11. Germline values: CDR1 MGHRA, CDR2 YSYEKL. The CDR3 nucleotides are TGCGCCAGCAGCCAACCCTTAGGGCTAGCGGTTCAAGAGACCCAGTACTTC. This sequence encodes CASSQPLGLAVQETQYF.

In its sample, this clone was seen a few times. This chain links TRBV5-6 with TRBJ2-5, with 7 bases lining up with TRBD1. The CDR3 extends over 15 amino acids. Germline assignment: CDR1 SGHDT and CDR2 YYEEEE. V lost 2 bases, J lost 5 bases, and 9 bases stayed unmatched. The CDR3 reads CASSLYDRDMETQYF. The CDR3 DNA sequence: TGTGCCAGCAGCTTATACGACAGGGATATGGAGACCCAGTACTTC.

The chain has TRBV6-1 and TRBJ1-1; a possible D gene is TRBD1 (5 bases). V was shortened by 2 bases and J by 7 bases, with 11 bases between the two germline ends. CDR1 MNHNS and CDR2 SASEGT come from the germline V gene. CDR3 length: 13 amino acids. CDR3 DNA sequence: TGTGCCAGCAGTGAATTTTGGGGGGGTGAAGCTTTCTTT. Translating it yields CASSEFWGGEAFF.

This chain links TRBV7-8 with TRBJ1-1; TRBD1 agrees at 8 bases. CDR3 length: 17 amino acids. Germline V gene data show CDR1 as SGHVS and CDR2 as FQNEAQ. V trimming: 4 bases; J trimming: 2 bases; junction bases outside the gene matches: 12. The CDR3 sequence is CASSYGTQGQANTEAFF. In DNA, the CDR3 is TGTGCCAGCAGCTATGGGACCCAGGGACAGGCAAACACTGAAGCTTTCTTT.

This clone was detected only a few times. The CDR3 loop is CASSPGGETQYF. Written as DNA, the CDR3 is TGTGCCAGTAGTCCGGGGGGGGAGACCCAGTACTTC. This chain uses TRBV19 with TRBJ2-5, with 8 positions matching TRBD2. Germline V gene sequence: CDR1 LNHDA, CDR2 SQIVND (reference sequence). J lost 5 bases, V lost 5 bases, and 1 base had no gene match. The CDR3 sequence is 12 residues long.

V usage is TRBV7-9 and J usage is TRBJ2-2; TRBD1 aligns across 8 bases. V dropped 5 bases and J dropped 3; count of bases not matched to a gene: 5. Germline lookup yields CDR1 SEHNR and CDR2 FQNEAQ (reference sequence). CDR3 length: 15 residues. In nucleotides, the CDR3 is TGTGCCAGCAGCCCGGACAGGGAGGACACCGGGGAGCTGTTTTTT. It specifies CASSPDREDTGELFF.

The J gene is TRBJ2-3, the V gene TRBV29-1; a possible D gene is TRBD1 (5 bases). V lost 5 bases and J lost 3, with 12 bases in between. The germline CDR1 and CDR2 sequences are SQVTM and ANQGSEA. This CDR3 is 13 amino acids long. The chain's CDR3 is CSVSTGSTDTQYF. The CDR3 DNA is TGCAGCGTTTCAACAGGCTCGACAGATACGCAGTATTTT.

The V gene is TRBV5-5, the J gene TRBJ2-7; 10 nucleotides agree with TRBD1. J lost 6 bases, V lost 5 bases, and 11 bases had no gene match. CDR1 and CDR2 (germline): SGHKS, YYEKEE (reference sequence). This CDR3 contains 15 residues. The CDR3 region has the DNA TGTGCCAGCAGTCCAGGCGGGACAGGGGACGTCGAGCAGTACTTC. Protein sequence: CASSPGGTGDVEQYF.

This clone has only a few counts. V usage is TRBV6-5 and J usage is TRBJ1-5; D unresolved. Germline V gene data show CDR1 as MNHEY and CDR2 as SVGAGI. V lost 4 bases, J lost 0 bases, and 7 bases lay in between. This CDR3 spans 14 amino acids. The chain's CDR3 is CASSSESSNQPQHF. The CDR3 DNA reads TGTGCCAGCAGTTCAGAATCTAGCAATCAGCCCCAGCATTTT.

V usage is TRBV30 and J usage is TRBJ2-1; 11 bases line up with TRBD2. The CDR3 covers 15 residues. CDR1 and CDR2 from the germline V gene are GTSNPN and SVGIG (reference sequence). V shed 2 bases, J shed 4 bases, and the junction held 4 bases outside the gene matches. The CDR3 sequence: CAWSWLAGGYNEQFF. CDR3 in DNA: TGTGCCTGGAGTTGGCTAGCGGGAGGATACAATGAGCAGTTCTTC.

The J gene is TRBJ1-2, the V gene TRBV10-3; TRBD1 aligns across 7 bases. The CDR3 has 13 residues. V shed 10 bases, J shed 4 bases, and the junction held 9 bases outside the gene matches. Per the germline V gene, CDR1 is ENHRY and CDR2 is SYGVKD. DNA for the CDR3: TGTGCCACGACGGACAGGTCCCCCTATGGCTACACCTTC. The encoded protein is CATTDRSPYGYTF.

The CDR3 DNA follows: TGTGCCAGCAGCCAAGAACTCGCGACTAGCGGGAGTGAGACCCAGTACTTC. As protein: CASSQELATSGSETQYF. The chain combines TRBV4-2 with TRBJ2-5; 12 bases align to TRBD2. Germline CDR1 and CDR2: LGHNA and YNFKEQ. V lost 0 bases and J lost 5; bases outside the gene matches: 7. This CDR3 has 17 residues.

As concerns this clone: Sequence at one end of the junction differs from germline and may be a read error. The chain recombines TRBV30 with TRBJ1-3; TRBD1 might be the D (5 bases). This CDR3 is 15 amino acids long. Germline CDR1 is GTSNPN and CDR2 is SVGIG (reference sequence). DNA for the CDR3: TGTGCCTGGAGTGTAAGGGGAACCTCTCGAAACACCATATATTTT. It specifies CAWSVRGTSRNTIYF.

The genes are TRBV11-2 and TRBJ2-7; maybe TRBD1 (6 bases). The CDR3 is 14 amino acids. The germline V gene has CDR1 SGHAT and CDR2 FQNNGV. V lost 3 bases and J 6 bases, leaving 15 bases between the germline ends. This CDR3 is CASSLGDIIGEQYF. CDR3 nucleotide sequence: TGTGCCAGCAGCTTGGGGGACATTATCGGCGAGCAGTACTTC. Supplemented by reference TRBV11-2 and TRBJ2-7, the full variable domain reads EAGVAQSPRYKIIEKRQSVAFWCNPISGHATLYWYQQILGQGPKLLIQFQNNGVVDDSQLPKDRFSAERLKGVDSTLKIQPAKLEDSAVYLCASSLGDIIGEQYFGPGTRLTVT.

V gene TRBV5-6 combines with J gene TRBJ2-5; TRBD2 might be the D (5 bases). Deletions cut 3 bases from V and 7 bases from J, with 13 bases between. Looked up from germline, CDR1 is SGHDT and CDR2 is YYEEEE. The CDR3 runs to 13 residues. CDR3 sequence (DNA): TGTGCCAGCAGCTCGAGGGCCCCTTGGACCCAGTACTTC. Encoded protein: CASSSRAPWTQYF.

The DNA of the CDR3 is TGCAGCGTTGCGGGAGGAAACACCGGGGAGCTGTTTTTT. It is translated as CSVAGGNTGELFF. The V gene is TRBV29-1, the J gene TRBJ2-2; 7 bases line up with TRBD2. CDR1 is SQVTM and CDR2 is ANQGSEA in the germline V gene. The CDR3 totals 13 residues. V trimming: 4 bases; J trimming: 2 bases; junction bases outside the gene matches: 1.

The rearrangement joins TRBV4-1 to TRBJ2-3; 9 positions agree with TRBD2. Germline V gives CDR1 MGHRA, CDR2 YSYEKL. The CDR3 contains 17 residues. V dropped 3 bases and J dropped 2; count of bases not matched to a gene: 9. The CDR3 DNA follows: TGCGCCAGCAGCCATGCCCTAGCGGGACTCCCCACAGATACGCAGTATTTT. Its protein product is CASSHALAGLPTDTQYF.

The rearrangement links TRBV29-1 to TRBJ2-3; the match to TRBD2 covers 7 bases. With V trimmed by 4 bases and J by 5 bases, 6 bases remained unmatched. The CDR3 length is 13 residues. Germline lookup yields CDR1 SQVTM and CDR2 ANQGSEA. CDR3 in amino acids: CSVVKGGRDTQYF. The CDR3 region has the DNA TGCAGCGTTGTAAAGGGCGGGAGAGATACGCAGTATTTT.

This clone was picked up one time. The chain uses TRBV28 and TRBJ1-2; 9 nucleotides line up with TRBD1. Germline CDR1 reads MDHEN; CDR2 reads SYDVKM. The junction had 6 bases not matched to a gene; V was cut back by 6 bases and J by 4 bases. CDR3 length equals 14 residues. DNA of the CDR3: TGTGCCAGCAGCACAGGGGGCCCCCTCTATGGCTACACCTTC. Residues: CASSTGGPLYGYTF.

The rearrangement joins TRBV10-2 to TRBJ2-7, with TRBD1 identical over 9 bases. With V trimmed by 5 bases and J by 4 bases, 3 bases remained unmatched. CDR3 size: 13 residues. Germline assignment: CDR1 WSHSY and CDR2 SAAADI. The CDR3 here is CASSKGQGYEQYF. The DNA of the CDR3 is TGCGCCAGCAGTAAGGGACAGGGATACGAGCAGTACTTC.